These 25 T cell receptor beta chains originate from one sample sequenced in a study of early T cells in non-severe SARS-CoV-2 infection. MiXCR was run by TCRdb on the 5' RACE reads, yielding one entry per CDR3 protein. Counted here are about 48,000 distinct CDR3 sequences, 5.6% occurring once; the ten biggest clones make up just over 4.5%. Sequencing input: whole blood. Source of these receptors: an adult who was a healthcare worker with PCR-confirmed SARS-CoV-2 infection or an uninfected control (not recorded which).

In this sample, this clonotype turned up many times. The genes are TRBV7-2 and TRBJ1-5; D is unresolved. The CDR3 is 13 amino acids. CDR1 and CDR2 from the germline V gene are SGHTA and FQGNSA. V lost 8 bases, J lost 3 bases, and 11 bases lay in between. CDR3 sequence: CASGSQNNQPQHF. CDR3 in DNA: TGTGCCAGCGGTTCACAGAACAATCAGCCCCAGCATTTT.

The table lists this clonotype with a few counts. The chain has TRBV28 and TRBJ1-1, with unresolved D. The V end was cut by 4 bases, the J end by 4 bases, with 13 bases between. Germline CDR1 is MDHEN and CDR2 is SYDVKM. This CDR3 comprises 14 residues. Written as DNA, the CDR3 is TGTGCCAGCAGTTCTCCCGGGGAAACCACTGAAGCTTTCTTT. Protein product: CASSSPGETTEAFF. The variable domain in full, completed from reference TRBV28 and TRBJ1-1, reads DVKVTQSSRYLVKRTGEKVFLECVQDMDHENMFWYRQDPGLGLRLIYFSYDVKMKEKGDIPEGYSVSREKKERFSLILESASTNQTSMYLCASSSPGETTEAFFGQGTRLTVV.

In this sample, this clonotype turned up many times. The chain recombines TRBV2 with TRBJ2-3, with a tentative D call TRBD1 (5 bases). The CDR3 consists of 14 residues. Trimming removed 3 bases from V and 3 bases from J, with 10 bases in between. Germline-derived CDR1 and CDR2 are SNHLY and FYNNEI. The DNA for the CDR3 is TGTGCCAGCAGTGACAGGGCGAGGACAGATACGCAGTATTTT. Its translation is CASSDRARTDTQYF.

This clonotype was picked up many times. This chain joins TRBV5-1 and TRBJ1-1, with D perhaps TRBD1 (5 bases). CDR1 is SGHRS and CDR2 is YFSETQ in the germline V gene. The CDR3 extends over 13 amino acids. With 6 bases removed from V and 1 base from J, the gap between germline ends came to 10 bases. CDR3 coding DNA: TGCGCCAGCACCAGGGAGAGGAACACTGAAGCTTTCTTT. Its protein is CASTRERNTEAFF.

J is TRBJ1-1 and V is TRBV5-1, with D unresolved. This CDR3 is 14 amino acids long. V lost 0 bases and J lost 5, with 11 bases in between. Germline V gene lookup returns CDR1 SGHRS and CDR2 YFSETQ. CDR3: CASSLDPDRTEAFF. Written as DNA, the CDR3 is TGCGCCAGCAGCTTGGATCCCGATAGGACTGAAGCTTTCTTT.

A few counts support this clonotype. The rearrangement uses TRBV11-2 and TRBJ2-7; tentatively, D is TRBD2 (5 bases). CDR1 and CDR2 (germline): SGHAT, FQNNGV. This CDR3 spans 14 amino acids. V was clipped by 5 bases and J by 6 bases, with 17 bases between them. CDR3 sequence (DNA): TGTGCCAGCAGCCCGGGGTACCGGGTCGGCGAGCAGTACTTC. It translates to CASSPGYRVGEQYF.

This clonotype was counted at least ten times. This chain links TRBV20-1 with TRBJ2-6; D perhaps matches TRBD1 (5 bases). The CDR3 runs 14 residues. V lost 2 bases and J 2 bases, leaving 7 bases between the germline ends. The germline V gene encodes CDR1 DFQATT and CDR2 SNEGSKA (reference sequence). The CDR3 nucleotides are TGCAGTGCTAGATCAGGGACTGGGGCCAACGTCCTGACTTTC. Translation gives CSARSGTGANVLTF.

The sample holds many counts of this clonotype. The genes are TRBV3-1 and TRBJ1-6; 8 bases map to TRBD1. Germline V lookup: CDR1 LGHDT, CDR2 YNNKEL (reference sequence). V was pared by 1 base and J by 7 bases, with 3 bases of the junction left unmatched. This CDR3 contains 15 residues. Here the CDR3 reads CASSQGTGWNSPLHF. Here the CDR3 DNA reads TGTGCCAGCAGCCAAGGGACAGGGTGGAATTCACCCCTCCACTTT.

The CDR3 region is CAWVGTAVYEQYF. In DNA, the CDR3 is TGTGCCTGGGTCGGGACAGCAGTCTACGAGCAGTACTTC. The chain combines TRBV30 with TRBJ2-7; the match to TRBD1 covers 7 bases. CDR3 length: 13 amino acids. The V gene end was trimmed by 5 bases and the J gene end by 3 bases; junction bases not matched to a gene: 7. Looked up from germline, CDR1 is GTSNPN and CDR2 is SVGIG (reference sequence).

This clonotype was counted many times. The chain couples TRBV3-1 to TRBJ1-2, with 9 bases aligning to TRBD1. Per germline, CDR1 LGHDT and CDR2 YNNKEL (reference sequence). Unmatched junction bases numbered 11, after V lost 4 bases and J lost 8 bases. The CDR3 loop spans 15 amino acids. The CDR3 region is CASSLNRGRFQGYTF. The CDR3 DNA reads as TGTGCCAGCAGCCTGAACAGGGGGCGCTTCCAGGGCTACACCTTC.

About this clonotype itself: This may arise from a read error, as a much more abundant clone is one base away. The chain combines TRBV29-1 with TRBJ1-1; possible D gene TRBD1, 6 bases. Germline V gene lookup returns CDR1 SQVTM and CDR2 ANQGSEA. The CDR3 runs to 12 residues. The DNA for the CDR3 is TGCAGCGCTACAGGGTCGAGCACTGAAGCTGTCTTT. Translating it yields CSATGSSTEAVF.

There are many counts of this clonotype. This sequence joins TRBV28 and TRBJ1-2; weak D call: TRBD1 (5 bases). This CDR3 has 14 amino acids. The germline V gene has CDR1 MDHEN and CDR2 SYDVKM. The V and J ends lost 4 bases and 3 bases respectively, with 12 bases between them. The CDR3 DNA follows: TGTGCCAGCAGTTCGGGACCGATGGACTATGGCTACACCTTC. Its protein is CASSSGPMDYGYTF.

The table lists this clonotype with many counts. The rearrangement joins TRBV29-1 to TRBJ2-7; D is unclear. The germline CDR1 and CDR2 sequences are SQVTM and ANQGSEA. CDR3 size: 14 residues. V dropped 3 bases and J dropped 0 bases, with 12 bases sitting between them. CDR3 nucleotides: TGCAGCGTTGATTCAGGTTTGCACTCCTACGAGCAGTACTTC. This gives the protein CSVDSGLHSYEQYF.

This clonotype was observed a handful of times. CDR3 DNA sequence: TGCAGCGTTGCGTGGTCTCAGGGGATGTACACTGAAGCTTTCTTT. As protein: CSVAWSQGMYTEAFF. The chain has TRBV29-1 and TRBJ1-1; tentatively, D is TRBD1 (6 bases). The CDR3 runs to 15 residues. Germline V gives CDR1 SQVTM, CDR2 ANQGSEA. The V end was cut by 4 bases, the J end by 3 bases, with 18 bases between.

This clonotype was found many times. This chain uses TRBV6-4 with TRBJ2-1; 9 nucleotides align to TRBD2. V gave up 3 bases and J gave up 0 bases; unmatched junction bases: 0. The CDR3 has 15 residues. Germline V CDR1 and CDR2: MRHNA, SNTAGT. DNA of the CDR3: TGTGCCAGCAGTGAGCGGGGGGGCTCCTACAATGAGCAGTTCTTC. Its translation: CASSERGGSYNEQFF.

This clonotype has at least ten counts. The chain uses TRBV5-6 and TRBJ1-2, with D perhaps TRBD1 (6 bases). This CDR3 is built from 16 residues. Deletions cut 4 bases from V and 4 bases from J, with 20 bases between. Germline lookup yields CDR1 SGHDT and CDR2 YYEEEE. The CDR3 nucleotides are TGTGCCAGCAGCGACGGGACAACAGGAACTATCTATGGCTACACCTTC. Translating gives CASSDGTTGTIYGYTF.

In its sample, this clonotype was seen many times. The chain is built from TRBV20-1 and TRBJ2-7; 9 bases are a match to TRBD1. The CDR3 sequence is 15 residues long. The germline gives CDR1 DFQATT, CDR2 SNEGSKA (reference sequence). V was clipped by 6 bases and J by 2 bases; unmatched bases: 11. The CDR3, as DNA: TGCAGTGCCCCGCGGGGACAGGGTGGCGCCTACGAGCAGTACTTC. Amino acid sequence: CSAPRGQGGAYEQYF.

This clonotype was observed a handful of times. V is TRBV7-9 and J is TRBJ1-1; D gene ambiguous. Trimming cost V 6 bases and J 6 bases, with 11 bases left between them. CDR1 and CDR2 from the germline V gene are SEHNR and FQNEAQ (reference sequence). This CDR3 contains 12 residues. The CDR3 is CASSLQNPEAFF. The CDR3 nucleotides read TGTGCCAGCAGTTTACAAAACCCTGAAGCTTTCTTT.

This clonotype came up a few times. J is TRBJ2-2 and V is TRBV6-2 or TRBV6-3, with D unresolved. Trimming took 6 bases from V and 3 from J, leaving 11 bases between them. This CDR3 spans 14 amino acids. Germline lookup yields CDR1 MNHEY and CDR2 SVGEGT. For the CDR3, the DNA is TGTGCCAGCAGACCGACCCCAGACACCGGGGAGCTGTTTTTT. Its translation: CASRPTPDTGELFF.

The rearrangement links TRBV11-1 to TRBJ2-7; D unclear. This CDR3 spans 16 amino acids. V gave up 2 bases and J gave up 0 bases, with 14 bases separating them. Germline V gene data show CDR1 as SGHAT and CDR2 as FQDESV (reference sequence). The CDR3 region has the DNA TGTGCCAGCAGCTTATCTCGAACACTGAGCTCCTACGAGCAGTACTTC. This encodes CASSLSRTLSSYEQYF.

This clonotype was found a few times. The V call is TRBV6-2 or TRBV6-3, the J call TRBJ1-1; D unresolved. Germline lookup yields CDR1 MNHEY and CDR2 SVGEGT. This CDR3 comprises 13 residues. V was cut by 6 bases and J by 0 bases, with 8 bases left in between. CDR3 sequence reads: CASRTPVNTEAFF. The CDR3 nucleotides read TGTGCCAGCAGGACACCCGTGAACACTGAAGCTTTCTTT.

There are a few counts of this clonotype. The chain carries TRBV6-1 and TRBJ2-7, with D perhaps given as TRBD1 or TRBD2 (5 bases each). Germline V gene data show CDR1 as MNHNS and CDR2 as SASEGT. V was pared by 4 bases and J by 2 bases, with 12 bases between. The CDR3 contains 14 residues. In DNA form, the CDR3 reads TGTGCCAGCAGTGGGAGGACAAGCCCCTACGAGCAGTACTTC. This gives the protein CASSGRTSPYEQYF.

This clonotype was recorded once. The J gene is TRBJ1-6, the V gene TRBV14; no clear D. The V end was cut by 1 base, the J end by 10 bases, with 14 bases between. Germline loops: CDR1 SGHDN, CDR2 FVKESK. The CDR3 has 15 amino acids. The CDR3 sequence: CASSQGTSPGSPLHF. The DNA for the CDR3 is TGTGCCAGCAGCCAAGGGACTTCCCCCGGATCACCCCTCCACTTT.

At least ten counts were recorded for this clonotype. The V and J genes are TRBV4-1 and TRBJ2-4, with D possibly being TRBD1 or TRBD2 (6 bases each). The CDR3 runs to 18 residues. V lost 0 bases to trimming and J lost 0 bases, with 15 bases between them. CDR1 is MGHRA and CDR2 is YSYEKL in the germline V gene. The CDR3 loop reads CASSQETARGLAKNIQYF. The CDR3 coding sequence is TGCGCCAGCAGCCAAGAGACAGCCAGGGGACTAGCCAAAAACATTCAGTACTTC.

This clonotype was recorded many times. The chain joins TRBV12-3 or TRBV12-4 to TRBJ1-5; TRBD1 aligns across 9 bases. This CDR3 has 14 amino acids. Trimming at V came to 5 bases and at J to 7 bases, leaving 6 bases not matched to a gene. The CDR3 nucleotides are TGTGCCAGCAGTAACCCGACAGGGGGACAGCCCCAGCATTTT. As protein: CASSNPTGGQPQHF.